The 11 T cell receptor beta chains reported below all come from one sample, sequenced in a study of cytomegalovirus exposure and HLA in healthy donors. PCR primers comprised 60 Vbeta and 13 Jbeta primers. Libraries were prepared by immunoSEQ multiplex PCR; TCRdb keeps only in-frame clonotypes and omits some of them. The sample consists of 90,000 to 130,000 clones, approximately 80% of them appearing once. Sequencing used PBMCs. Receptors were obtained from a young woman in good health and CMV-seropositive.

This sequence joins TRBV7-3 and TRBJ2-5, with a possible D match to TRBD2 (6 bases). V was clipped by 0 bases and J by 7 bases, with 12 bases between them. There are 14 residues in the CDR3. Germline V gene lookup returns CDR1 SGHTA and CDR2 FQGTGA. CDR3 nucleotide sequence: TGTGCCAGCAGCTTAACCTCCACCGGGGGGACCCAGTACTTC. It encodes CASSLTSTGGTQYF. Drawing the rest from reference TRBV7-3 and TRBJ2-5, the complete variable domain is GAGVSQTPSNKVTEKGKYVELRCDPISGHTALYWYRQSLGQGPEFLIYFQGTGAADDSGLPNDRFFAVRPEGSVSTLKIQRTERGDSAVYLCASSLTSTGGTQYFGPGTRLLVL.

The chain uses TRBV6-1 and TRBJ2-5, with a possible D match to TRBD2 (5 bases). This CDR3 comprises 15 residues. Germline V lookup: CDR1 MNHNS, CDR2 SASEGT. Trimming removed 2 bases at V and 5 bases at J, with 15 bases between. CDR3 sequence reads: CASSERPTEAETQYF. CDR3 in DNA: TGTGCCAGCAGTGAAAGACCCACGGAGGCGGAGACCCAGTACTTC.

V usage is TRBV5-5 and J usage is TRBJ2-7; 8 bases align to TRBD1. This CDR3 has 15 amino acids. Trimming removed 1 base from V and 3 bases from J; junction bases left unmatched: 6. From germline, CDR1 is SGHKS and CDR2 YYEKEE (reference sequence). CDR3 loop: CASSLRTGTYYEQYF. The CDR3 DNA is TGTGCCAGCAGCTTGAGGACAGGGACCTACTACGAGCAGTACTTC.

This clone has just one count. The CDR3 here is CASSPPQASYEQYF. As DNA, the CDR3 is TGTGCCAGCTCACCACCCCAGGCCAGCTACGAGCAGTACTTC. The V call is TRBV18, the J call TRBJ2-7; no firm D call. With 0 bases removed from V and 3 bases from J, the gap between germline ends came to 9 bases. There are 14 residues in the CDR3. CDR1 KGHSH and CDR2 LQKENI come from the germline V gene. Full variable domain (rest looked up from reference TRBV18 and TRBJ2-7): NAGVMQNPRHLVRRRGQEARLRCSPMKGHSHVYWYRQLPEEGLKFMVYLQKENIIDESGMPKERFSAEFPKEGPSILRIQQVVRGDSAAYFCASSPPQASYEQYFGPGTRLTVT.

This clone came up once. The chain is built from TRBV6-1 and TRBJ1-4; D remains ambiguous. V was trimmed by 1 base and J by 8 bases, leaving 17 bases between them. This CDR3 spans 16 amino acids. CDR1 is MNHNS and CDR2 is SASEGT in the germline V gene. The CDR3 protein is CASSEVRAAGREKLFF. The CDR3 region has the DNA TGTGCCAGCAGTGAAGTGAGGGCCGCGGGGAGAGAAAAACTGTTTTTT.

CDR3 protein: CAISSSVGTEAFF. CDR3 DNA sequence: TGTGCCATCAGTTCTAGCGTTGGCACTGAAGCTTTCTTT. The rearrangement joins TRBV10-3 to TRBJ1-1; D is undetermined. In germline, CDR1 is ENHRY, CDR2 SYGVKD. The CDR3 has 13 residues. V was trimmed by 5 bases and J by 4 bases, leaving 11 bases between them.

The V call is TRBV5-5, the J call TRBJ2-7; 7 bases line up with TRBD1. V was pared by 3 bases and J by 2 bases, with 8 bases of the junction left unmatched. The germline V gene has CDR1 SGHKS and CDR2 YYEKEE (reference sequence). This CDR3 is 15 amino acids long. The CDR3 region has the DNA TGTGCCAGCAGCTCCAGACAGGGCCTAACCTACGAGCAGTACTTC. This codes for CASSSRQGLTYEQYF.

The chain is built from TRBV4-1 and TRBJ1-2; a possible D gene is TRBD1 (6 bases). This CDR3 is built from 15 residues. CDR1 and CDR2 from the germline V gene are MGHRA and YSYEKL. Trimming cost V 1 base and J 3 bases, with 12 bases left between them. The CDR3 sequence is CASSQGIGGHYGYTF. The CDR3 region has the DNA TGCGCCAGCAGCCAAGGAATTGGGGGCCACTATGGCTACACCTTC.

The V and J genes are TRBV15 and TRBJ1-2, with D unclear. The germline V gene has CDR1 LNHNV and CDR2 YYDKDF (reference sequence). Trimming took 1 base from V and 7 from J, leaving 10 bases between them. The CDR3 is 13 residues long. CDR3 in amino acids: CATSRAGRGGYTF. In DNA form, the CDR3 reads TGTGCCACCAGCAGAGCTGGAAGAGGTGGCTACACCTTC.

This clone was observed once. CDR3 sequence (DNA): TGTGCCACCAGGCCTGGGGGACAGGGGAGTGAAAAACTGTTTTTT. This gives the protein CATRPGGQGSEKLFF. The V call is TRBV28, the J call TRBJ1-4, with 10 bases aligning to TRBD1. Trimming cost V 10 bases and J 7 bases; bases outside gene matches: 12. Germline loops: CDR1 MDHEN, CDR2 SYDVKM. This CDR3 has 15 residues.

The chain has TRBV27 and TRBJ2-3, with 7 bases fitting TRBD2. The trim removed 6 bases at V and 1 base at J, leaving 7 bases unmatched. Germline assignment: CDR1 MNHEY and CDR2 SMNVEV (reference sequence). There are 15 residues in the CDR3. The CDR3 spells CASSVGREGTDTQYF. Here the CDR3 DNA reads TGTGCCAGCAGCGTAGGGAGGGAAGGCACAGATACGCAGTATTTT.